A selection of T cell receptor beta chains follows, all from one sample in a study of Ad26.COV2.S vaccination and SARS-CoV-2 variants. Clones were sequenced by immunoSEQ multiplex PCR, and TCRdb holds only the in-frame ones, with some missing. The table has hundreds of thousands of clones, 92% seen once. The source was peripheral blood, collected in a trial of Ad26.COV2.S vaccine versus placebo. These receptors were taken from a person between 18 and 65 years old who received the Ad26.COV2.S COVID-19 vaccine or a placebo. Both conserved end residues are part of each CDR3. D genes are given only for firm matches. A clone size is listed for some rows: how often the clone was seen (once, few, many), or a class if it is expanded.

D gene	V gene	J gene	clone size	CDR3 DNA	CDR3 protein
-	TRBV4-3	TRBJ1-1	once	TGCGCCAGCAGCCACCTTCCCGGGGAGGGGAACACTGAAGCTTTCTTT	CASSHLPGEGNTEAFF
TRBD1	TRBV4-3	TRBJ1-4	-	TGCGCCAGCAGCCAAGAGGGGACAGGGGGCAATGAAAAACTGTTTTTT	CASSQEGTGGNEKLFF
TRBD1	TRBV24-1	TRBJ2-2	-	TGTGCCACCATGTCGGGACAGTCCACCGGGGAGCTGTTTTTT	CATMSGQSTGELFF
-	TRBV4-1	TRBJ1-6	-	TGCGCCAGCAGCCAAGCGGCAGGGATATATAATTCACCCCTCCACTTT	CASSQAAGIYNSPLHF
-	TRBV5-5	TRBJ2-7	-	TGTGCCAGCAGCTTAGATTACGAGCAGTACTTC	CASSLDYEQYF
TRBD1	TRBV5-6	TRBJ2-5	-	TGTGCCAGCAGTTATGTGACAGGGGGCTTAGAGACCCAGTACTTC	CASSYVTGGLETQYF
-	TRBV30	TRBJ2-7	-	TGTGCCTGGGCATCCGAAAAGTACGAGCAGTACTTC	CAWASEKYEQYF
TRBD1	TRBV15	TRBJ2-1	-	TGTGCCACCAGCCTCTGGGGCGGGCAGGGGGCTTGGCGGGGCAGCTCCTACAATGAGCAGTTCTTC	CATSLWGGQGAWRGSSYNEQFF
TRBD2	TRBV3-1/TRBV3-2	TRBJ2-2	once	TGTGCCAGCAGCCCAAATAGCGGGGGGGCCCGAGCGGACACCGGGGAGCTGTTTTTT	CASSPNSGGARADTGELFF
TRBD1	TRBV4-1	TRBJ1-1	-	TGCGCCAGCAGCCGGGGACAGGGGAACACTGAAGCTTTCTTT	CASSRGQGNTEAFF
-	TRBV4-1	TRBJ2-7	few	TGCGCCAGCAGCCGGGACGGGAACTACGAGCAGTACTTC	CASSRDGNYEQYF
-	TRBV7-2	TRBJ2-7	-	TGTGCCAGCAGCTCCCCCGGGATCTCCTACGAGCAGTACTTC	CASSSPGISYEQYF
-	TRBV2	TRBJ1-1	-	TGTGCCAGCAGTAGTTTAGGGGTTGGCACTGAAGCTTTCTTT	CASSSLGVGTEAFF
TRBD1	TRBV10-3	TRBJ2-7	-	TGTGCCATCAGTGATCCCGGGACAGGCGACTACGAGCAGTACTTC	CAISDPGTGDYEQYF
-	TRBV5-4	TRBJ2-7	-	TGTGCCAGCAGCTTGGCCATCGGCGCCTACGAGCAGTACTTC	CASSLAIGAYEQYF
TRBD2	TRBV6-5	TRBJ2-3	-	TGTGCCAGCAGTTTGGGACTAATCTCCACAGATACGCAGTATTTT	CASSLGLISTDTQYF
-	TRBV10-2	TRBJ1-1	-	TGCGCCAGCAGTGACCCGGACAGAAAAGCTTTCTTT	CASSDPDRKAFF
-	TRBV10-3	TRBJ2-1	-	TGTGCCATCAGTGAGTCGGGGGATCGATACAATGAGCAGTTCTTC	CAISESGDRYNEQFF
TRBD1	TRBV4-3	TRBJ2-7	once	TGCGCCAGCAGCCTGGACAGGGGGTTGAGCTCCTACGAGCAGTACTTC	CASSLDRGLSSYEQYF
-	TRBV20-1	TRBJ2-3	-	TGCAGTGCTTTGGACACAGATACGCAGTATTTT	CSALDTDTQYF
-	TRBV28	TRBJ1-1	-	TGTGCCAGCAGTTTTTTGACTGAAGCTTTCTTT	CASSFLTEAFF
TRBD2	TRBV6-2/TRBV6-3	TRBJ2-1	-	TGTGCCAGCAGTTATTCGGGAAAGCGGGGACCCTACAATGAGCAGTTCTTC	CASSYSGKRGPYNEQFF
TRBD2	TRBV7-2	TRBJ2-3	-	TGTGCCAGCAGCTTAGGAGAGACTAGCCTCGGAGATACGCAGTATTTT	CASSLGETSLGDTQYF
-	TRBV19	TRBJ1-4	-	TGTGCCAGTAGGAGGTCTCCAACTAATGAAAAACTGTTTTTT	CASRRSPTNEKLFF
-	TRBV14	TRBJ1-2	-	TGTGCCAGCAGCCCGACAGGACTATGGCATGGCTACACCTTC	CASSPTGLWHGYTF
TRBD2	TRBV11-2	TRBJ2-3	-	TGTGCCAGCAGCCTTAGGAGGGCTAGCGGGGGAGGTGCGCAGTATTTT	CASSLRRASGGGAQYF
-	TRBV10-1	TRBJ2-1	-	TGCGCCAGCAGTGATGGCGGGGCGGGCAATGAGCAGTTCTTC	CASSDGGAGNEQFF
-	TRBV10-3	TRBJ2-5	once	TGTGCCATCAGTGAGTCGGTACAAGAGACCCAGTACTTC	CAISESVQETQYF